What follows is one T cell receptor beta chain and its context. Its antigen is as yet unknown. Every immunoSEQ plate was one replicate of a subset's evenly spread DNA. Sequencing used immunoSEQ multiplex PCR; TCRdb keeps in-frame clones, though not all of them. The sample lists 550,000 to 600,000 clones; roughly 98% were seen once. The source of the sample is a study of shared clonotypes between healthy human individuals. Study information: Each donor's CD8 memory used one plate, CD8 naive two, each CD4 subset three. Study-level points and caveats: There were few donors, and this limited the genetic and exposure-history diversity represented. Larger richness was generally estimated for naive than memory subsets.

Naive CD8 cells, CD45RO-negative and positively selected for CCR7, excluded terminally differentiated effector memory CD45RA+ cells. This CDR3 region has 14 residues. V lost 4 bases and J lost 0, with 11 bases in between. CDR1 is SGHRS, CDR2 YFSETQ, per germline. The clonotype originates from a man aged 30-40 years in good health. V is TRBV5-1 and J is TRBJ2-7; no reliable D call. What was sequenced was naive CD8+ T cells sorted from blood. The CDR3 DNA reads TGCGCCAGCAGCGACATAGGTTACTCCTACGAGCAGTACTTC. This encodes CASSDIGYSYEQYF.